These 21 T cell receptor beta chains originate from one sample sequenced in a study of OX40 agonist ivuxolimab in advanced cancers. Measured with immunoSEQ multiplex PCR; TCRdb has only the in-frame clones, and not every one. The top ten hold about 1% of the sample, which has just under 65,000 clones, 81% seen once. The sequenced sample was CD4+ or CD8+ T cells sorted from blood, obtained in a trial of the OX40 agonist ivuxolimab. The receptors were sampled from an adult with an advanced solid tumor such as melanoma, head and neck, liver or kidney cancer.

The J gene is TRBJ2-3, the V gene TRBV11-1; D uncertain. Trimming left V 8 bases short and J 2 bases short, with 14 bases between. This CDR3 is 14 amino acids long. Germline CDR1 is SGHAT and CDR2 is FQDESV (reference sequence). The CDR3 region has the DNA TGTGCCAGCTCAGCCAGCGCCGCCACAGATACGCAGTATTTT. This sequence encodes CASSASAATDTQYF.

The chain combines TRBV5-6 with TRBJ2-3; 8 bases align to TRBD2. The ends lost 0 bases at V and 6 bases at J; junction bases unmatched: 6. Germline V gene lookup returns CDR1 SGHDT and CDR2 YYEEEE. The CDR3 is made up of 15 amino acids. The CDR3 DNA follows: TGTGCCAGCAGCTTGGCGGGGGGGATCCAGGATACGCAGTATTTT. Protein product: CASSLAGGIQDTQYF.

This clone was counted only a few times. The genes are TRBV2 and TRBJ2-3, with unresolved D. The germline V and J ends were trimmed by 2 bases and 0 bases, with 9 bases remaining between them. CDR3 length: 15 residues. Germline values: CDR1 SNHLY, CDR2 FYNNEI. CDR3 nucleotide sequence: TGTGCCAGCAGTGAAACCCCCACTAGCACAGATACGCAGTATTTT. Amino acids: CASSETPTSTDTQYF.

The chain links TRBV6-5 to TRBJ1-4, with 7 bases matching TRBD1. CDR3 length equals 15 residues. Germline V CDR1 and CDR2: MNHEY, SVGAGI. The J segment lost 4 bases and the V segment lost 6 bases, leaving 8 bases of the junction unmatched. CDR3 in DNA: TGTGCCAGCAGACTCCGGACAGGTTTTAATGAAAAACTGTTTTTT. Translated, it gives CASRLRTGFNEKLFF.

This chain connects TRBV6-1 to TRBJ2-3; 8 positions match TRBD2. Losses at the gene ends were 2 bases for V and 1 base for J; bases not matched to a gene: 5. Germline-derived CDR1 and CDR2 are MNHNS and SASEGT. This CDR3 spans 16 amino acids. CDR3 in DNA: TGTGCCAGCAGTGAAAATAGCGGGAAAGGCACAGATACGCAGTATTTT. This codes for CASSENSGKGTDTQYF.

This chain uses TRBV4-2 with TRBJ2-3; the match to TRBD1 covers 7 bases. In germline, CDR1 is LGHNA, CDR2 YNFKEQ. The CDR3 sequence is 16 residues long. Trimming removed 4 bases from V and 0 bases from J; junction bases left unmatched: 7. The CDR3 sequence: CASSRSGQPSTDTQYF. CDR3 bases: TGTGCCAGCAGCCGGTCGGGACAGCCCAGCACAGATACGCAGTATTTT.

This chain's CDR3 is CASSQVGADYGYTF. The CDR3, as DNA: TGTGCCAGCAGCCAAGTAGGGGCAGACTATGGCTACACCTTC. The rearrangement joins TRBV4-2 to TRBJ1-2; D perhaps matches TRBD1 (5 bases). V lost 1 base and J 3 bases, leaving 9 bases between the germline ends. Germline V CDR1 and CDR2: LGHNA, YNFKEQ. The CDR3 totals 14 residues.

CDR3 DNA sequence: TGTGCCAGCAGAGACGGGGGGGCTGGAAACACCATATATTTT. Protein: CASRDGGAGNTIYF. The J gene is TRBJ1-3, the V gene TRBV6-6; D is perhaps TRBD1 (5 bases). V lost 6 bases and J lost 2, with 11 bases in between. This CDR3 contains 14 residues. CDR1 is MNHNY, CDR2 SVGAGI, per germline (reference sequence).

J is TRBJ2-1 and V is TRBV19; D might be TRBD1 (5 bases). Trimming left V 4 bases short and J 12 bases short, with 13 bases between. Germline CDR1 reads LNHDA; CDR2 reads SQIVND (reference sequence). The CDR3 is 12 amino acids. CDR3 residues: CASSRTSSVQFF. CDR3 DNA sequence: TGTGCCAGTAGTAGGACATCGAGCGTGCAGTTCTTC.

The chain joins TRBV25-1 to TRBJ2-3, with TRBD2 as a possible D gene (5 bases). Trimming left V 3 bases short and J 4 bases short, with 14 bases between. The V gene's germline CDR1 is MGHDK and CDR2 SYGVNS. This CDR3 comprises 15 residues. The CDR3 sequence is CASSDFRGFSDTQYF. The CDR3 nucleotides read TGTGCCAGCAGTGATTTCCGGGGATTTTCAGATACGCAGTATTTT. Supplemented by reference TRBV25-1 and TRBJ2-3, the full variable domain reads EADIYQTPRYLVIGTGKKITLECSQTMGHDKMYWYQQDPGMELHLIHYSYGVNSTEKGDLSSESTVSRIRTEHFPLTLESARPSHTSQYLCASSDFRGFSDTQYFGPGTRLTVL.

The chain links TRBV19 to TRBJ2-3; a possible D gene is TRBD1 (5 bases). CDR3 size: 14 residues. Per germline, CDR1 LNHDA and CDR2 SQIVND (reference sequence). Deletions cut 3 bases from V and 2 bases from J, with 9 bases between. The CDR3: CASSMDKITDTQYF. The CDR3 DNA sequence: TGTGCCAGTAGTATGGACAAAATCACAGATACGCAGTATTTT.

V is TRBV7-2 and J is TRBJ2-7; possible D gene TRBD2, 6 bases. The CDR3 is 16 amino acids. Trimming shortened V by 1 base and J by 0 bases, and 13 bases separated the two germline ends. Germline CDR1 is SGHTA and CDR2 is FQGNSA. CDR3 amino acids: CASSLGRAGSSYEQYF. In DNA form, the CDR3 reads TGTGCCAGCAGCTTAGGTAGGGCGGGAAGCTCCTACGAGCAGTACTTC.

The chain uses TRBV5-1 and TRBJ1-2; 9 bases match TRBD1. Trimming removed 4 bases from V and 5 bases from J; junction bases left unmatched: 6. The CDR3 covers 14 residues. Germline CDR1 SGHRS, CDR2 YFSETQ. The chain's CDR3 is CASSGKGQGYGYTF. CDR3 DNA: TGCGCCAGCAGCGGAAAAGGACAGGGGTATGGCTACACCTTC.

This clone came up once. The CDR3 here is CASSLGQHQETQYF. CDR3 sequence (DNA): TGTGCCAGCAGCTTGGGGCAGCACCAAGAGACCCAGTACTTC. The V and J genes are TRBV5-4 and TRBJ2-5; D gene unclear. The CDR3 consists of 14 residues. V was clipped by 0 bases and J by 0 bases, with 6 bases between them. CDR1 is SGHNT and CDR2 is YYREEE in the germline V gene (reference sequence).

This clone appeared a single time. V and J are TRBV7-2 and TRBJ2-1, with 15 bases that match TRBD2. V lost 5 bases, J lost 6 bases, and 11 bases stayed unmatched. There are 18 residues in the CDR3. Germline V lookup: CDR1 SGHTA, CDR2 FQGNSA. CDR3 in amino acids: CASSVSGTSGGRTNEQFF. The CDR3 bases are TGTGCCAGCAGCGTGTCTGGGACTAGCGGGGGGCGGACCAATGAGCAGTTCTTC.

The J gene is TRBJ2-7, the V gene TRBV6-1, with 8 positions matching TRBD2. Germline V CDR1 and CDR2: MNHNS, SASEGT. The CDR3 has 13 amino acids. V lost 10 bases and J lost 1; bases outside the gene matches: 6. The CDR3 nucleotides are TGTGCCACCGAGGGACTAGGGTCCTACGAGCAGTACTTC. It is translated as CATEGLGSYEQYF.

This chain links TRBV25-1 with TRBJ2-3, with D possibly TRBD2 on 5 matching bases. The germline V gene encodes CDR1 MGHDK and CDR2 SYGVNS. CDR3 size: 14 residues. The V end lost 4 bases, the J end lost 4 bases, and 12 bases lay between the germline ends. The CDR3 is CASSAPSRSDTQYF. CDR3 bases: TGTGCCAGCAGTGCGCCTAGCCGTTCAGATACGCAGTATTTT.

The V and J genes are TRBV5-1 and TRBJ1-2; the D gene is possibly TRBD1 (6 bases). Germline values: CDR1 SGHRS, CDR2 YFSETQ. Trimming left V 3 bases short and J 6 bases short, with 12 bases between. The CDR3 consists of 13 residues. The CDR3 DNA reads as TGCGCCAGCAGCTGGACGGGGGGCGATGGCTACACCTTC. It specifies CASSWTGGDGYTF.

This sequence joins TRBV19 and TRBJ2-3; the D gene is possibly TRBD1 (5 bases). Germline values: CDR1 LNHDA, CDR2 SQIVND (reference sequence). The CDR3 is made up of 13 amino acids. With 5 bases removed from V and 1 base from J, the gap between germline ends came to 7 bases. Written as DNA, the CDR3 is TGTGCCAGTAGTGAGACAGGCACAGATACGCAGTATTTT. It specifies CASSETGTDTQYF. Full variable domain (missing parts from reference TRBV19 and TRBJ2-3): DGGITQSPKYLFRKEGQNVTLSCEQNLNHDAMYWYRQDPGQGLRLIYYSQIVNDFQKGDIAEGYSVSREKKESFPLTVTSAQKNPTAFYLCASSETGTDTQYFGPGTRLTVL.

The chain couples TRBV5-6 to TRBJ2-4; D call uncertain. The CDR3 sequence is 15 residues long. Germline lookup yields CDR1 SGHDT and CDR2 YYEEEE. Trimming took off 0 bases at V and 0 bases at J, with 7 bases between the two ends. The CDR3: CASSLGQLAKNIQYF. CDR3 coding DNA: TGTGCCAGCAGCTTGGGGCAGCTAGCCAAAAACATTCAGTACTTC.

The chain has TRBV28 and TRBJ2-5, with D tentatively TRBD1 or TRBD2 (5 bases each). The CDR3 length is 17 residues. V was pared by 3 bases and J by 3 bases, with 20 bases between. Germline V gene sequence: CDR1 MDHEN, CDR2 SYDVKM. CDR3 bases: TGTGCCAGCAGTTTCCCTAGCCCCAGGGCTAACGAAGAGACCCAGTACTTC. Translated, it gives CASSFPSPRANEETQYF.